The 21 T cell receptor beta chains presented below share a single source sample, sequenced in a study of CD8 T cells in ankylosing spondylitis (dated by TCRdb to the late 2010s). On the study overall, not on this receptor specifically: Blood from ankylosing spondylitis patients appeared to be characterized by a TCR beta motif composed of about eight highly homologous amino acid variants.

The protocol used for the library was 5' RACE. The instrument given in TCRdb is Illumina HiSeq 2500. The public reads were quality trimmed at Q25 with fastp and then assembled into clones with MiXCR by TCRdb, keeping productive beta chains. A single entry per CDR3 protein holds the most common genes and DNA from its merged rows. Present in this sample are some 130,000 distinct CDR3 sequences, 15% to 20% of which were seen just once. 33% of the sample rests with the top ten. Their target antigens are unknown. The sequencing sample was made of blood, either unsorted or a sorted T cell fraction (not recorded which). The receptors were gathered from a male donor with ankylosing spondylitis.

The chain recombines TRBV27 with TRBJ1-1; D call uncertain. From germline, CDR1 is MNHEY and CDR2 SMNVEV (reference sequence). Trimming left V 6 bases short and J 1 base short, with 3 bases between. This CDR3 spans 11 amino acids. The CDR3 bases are TGTGCCAGCAGCTCGAACACTGAAGCTTTCTTT. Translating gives CASSSNTEAFF.

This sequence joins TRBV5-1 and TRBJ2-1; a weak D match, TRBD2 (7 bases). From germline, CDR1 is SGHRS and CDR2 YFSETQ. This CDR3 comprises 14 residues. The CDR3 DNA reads TGCGCAAGCGGGGTGTGGGACAATCTGAATGAGCAGTTCTTC. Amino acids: CASGVWDNLNEQFF. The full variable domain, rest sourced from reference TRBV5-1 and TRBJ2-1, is KAGVTQTPRYLIKTRGQQVTLSCSPISGHRSVSWYQQTPGQGLQFLFEYFSETQRNKGNFPGRFSGRQFSNSRSEMNVSTLELGDSALYLCASGVWDNLNEQFFGPGTRLTVL.

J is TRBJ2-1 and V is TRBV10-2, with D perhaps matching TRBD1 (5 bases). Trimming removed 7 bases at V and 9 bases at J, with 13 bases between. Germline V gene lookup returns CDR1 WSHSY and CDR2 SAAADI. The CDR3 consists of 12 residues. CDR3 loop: CASTQDRAEQFF. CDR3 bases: TGCGCCAGCACACAAGACAGAGCTGAGCAGTTCTTC.

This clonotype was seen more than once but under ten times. CDR3 coding DNA: TGTGCCAGCAGTTTATTGGGTCTCCGGGAGACCCAGTACTTC. Its protein product is CASSLLGLRETQYF. This chain connects TRBV27 to TRBJ2-5; D unclear. The germline CDR1 and CDR2 sequences are MNHEY and SMNVEV (reference sequence). There are 14 residues in the CDR3. Trimming took off 1 base at V and 5 bases at J, with 11 bases between the two ends.

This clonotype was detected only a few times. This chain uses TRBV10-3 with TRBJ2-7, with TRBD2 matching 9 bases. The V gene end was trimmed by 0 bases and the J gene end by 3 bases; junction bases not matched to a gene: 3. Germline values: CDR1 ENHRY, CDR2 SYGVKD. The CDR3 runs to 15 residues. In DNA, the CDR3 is TGTGCCATCAGTGAGTCTGGGACTAGCTTCTACGAGCAGTACTTC. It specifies CAISESGTSFYEQYF.

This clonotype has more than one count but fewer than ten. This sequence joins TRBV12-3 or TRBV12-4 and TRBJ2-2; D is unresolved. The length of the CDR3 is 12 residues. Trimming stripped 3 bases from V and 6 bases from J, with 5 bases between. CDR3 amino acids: CASSFFAGELFF. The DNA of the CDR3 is TGTGCCAGCAGTTTTTTCGCCGGGGAGCTGTTTTTT.

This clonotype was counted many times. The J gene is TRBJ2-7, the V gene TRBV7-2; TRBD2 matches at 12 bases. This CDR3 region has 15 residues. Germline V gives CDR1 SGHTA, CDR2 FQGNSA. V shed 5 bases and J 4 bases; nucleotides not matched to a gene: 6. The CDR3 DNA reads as TGTGCCAGCAGCATACAGACTAGCGGGAGATACGAGCAGTACTTC. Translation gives CASSIQTSGRYEQYF. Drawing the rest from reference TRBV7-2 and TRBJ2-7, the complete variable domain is GAGVSQSPSNKVTEKGKDVELRCDPISGHTALYWYRQSLGQGLEFLIYFQGNSAPDKSGLPSDRFSAERTGGSVSTLTIQRTQQEDSAVYLCASSIQTSGRYEQYFGPGTRLTVT.

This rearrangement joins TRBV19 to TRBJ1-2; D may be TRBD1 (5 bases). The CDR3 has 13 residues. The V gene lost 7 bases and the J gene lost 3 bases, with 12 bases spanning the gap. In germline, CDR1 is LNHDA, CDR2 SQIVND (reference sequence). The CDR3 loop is CASKVGRHYGYTF. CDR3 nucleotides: TGTGCCAGTAAGGTGGGGCGCCACTATGGCTACACCTTC.

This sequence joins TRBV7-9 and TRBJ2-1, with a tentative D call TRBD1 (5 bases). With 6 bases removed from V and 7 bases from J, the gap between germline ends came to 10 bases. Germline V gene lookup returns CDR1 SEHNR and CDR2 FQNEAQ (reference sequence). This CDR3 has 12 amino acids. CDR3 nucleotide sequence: TGTGCCAGCAGGTGGGGCGAAAATGAGCAGTTCTTC. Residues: CASRWGENEQFF.

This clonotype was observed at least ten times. DNA of the CDR3: TGTGCCAGTAGTATTGGGGCCGATGCGCAGTACTTC. Translated, it gives CASSIGADAQYF. V gene TRBV19 combines with J gene TRBJ2-7, with a weak D call TRBD1 (5 bases). CDR1 and CDR2 from the germline V gene are LNHDA and SQIVND (reference sequence). The ends were cut back, 3 bases at V and 9 bases at J, with 12 bases in the middle. This CDR3 region has 12 residues.

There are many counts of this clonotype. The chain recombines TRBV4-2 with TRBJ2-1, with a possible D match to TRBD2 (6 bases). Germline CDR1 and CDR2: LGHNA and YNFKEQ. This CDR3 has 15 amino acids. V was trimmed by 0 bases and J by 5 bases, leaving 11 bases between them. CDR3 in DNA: TGTGCCAGCAGCCAAGATTCGGGGGAGAACAATGAGCAGTTCTTC. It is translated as CASSQDSGENNEQFF.

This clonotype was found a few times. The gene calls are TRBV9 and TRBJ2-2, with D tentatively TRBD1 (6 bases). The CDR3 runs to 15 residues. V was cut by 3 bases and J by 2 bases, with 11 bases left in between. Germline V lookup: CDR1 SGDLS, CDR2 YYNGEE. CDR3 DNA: TGTGCCAGCAGCGAAGACAGGATAAACACCGGGGAGCTGTTTTTT. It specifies CASSEDRINTGELFF.

The CDR3, as DNA: TGTGCCAGCAGCCACCAGGCAGGCATGTGGGGGAACACTGAAGCTTTCTTT. This sequence encodes CASSHQAGMWGNTEAFF. This chain connects TRBV7-8 to TRBJ1-1; no firm D call. CDR1 and CDR2 from the germline V gene are SGHVS and FQNEAQ. CDR3 length: 17 amino acids. V lost 5 bases, J lost 1 base, and 20 bases lay in between.

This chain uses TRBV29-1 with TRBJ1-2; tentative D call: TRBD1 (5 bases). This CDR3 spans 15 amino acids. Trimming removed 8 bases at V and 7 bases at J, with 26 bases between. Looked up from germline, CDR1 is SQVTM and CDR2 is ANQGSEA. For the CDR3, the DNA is TGCAGCAGTCATGGGGCAGGGAAGGAGGTTGGTGGCTACACCTTC. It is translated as CSSHGAGKEVGGYTF.

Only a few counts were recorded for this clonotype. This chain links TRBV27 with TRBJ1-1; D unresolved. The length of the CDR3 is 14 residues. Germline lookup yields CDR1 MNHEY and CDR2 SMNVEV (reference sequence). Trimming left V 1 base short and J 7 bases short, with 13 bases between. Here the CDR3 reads CASSLYPSAVEAFF. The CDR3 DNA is TGTGCCAGCAGTTTATACCCCTCGGCGGTTGAAGCTTTCTTT.

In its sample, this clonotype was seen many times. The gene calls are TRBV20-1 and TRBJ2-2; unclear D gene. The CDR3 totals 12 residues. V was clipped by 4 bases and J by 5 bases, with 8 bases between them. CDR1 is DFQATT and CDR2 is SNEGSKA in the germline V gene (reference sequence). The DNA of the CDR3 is TGCAGTGCTACTGAATGGACCGGGGAGCTGTTTTTT. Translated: CSATEWTGELFF.

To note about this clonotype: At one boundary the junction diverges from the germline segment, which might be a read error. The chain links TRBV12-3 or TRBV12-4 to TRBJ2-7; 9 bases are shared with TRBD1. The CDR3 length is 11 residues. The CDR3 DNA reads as TGTGCCAGCAGCACCGGGACAGGGCTCGACTTC. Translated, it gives CASSTGTGLDF.

CDR3 amino acids: CASSLPGANEQFF. The CDR3 coding sequence is TGTGCCAGCAGCTTACCGGGGGCCAATGAGCAGTTCTTC. The chain combines TRBV7-9 with TRBJ2-1; D may match TRBD1 or TRBD2 (6 bases each). CDR3 length equals 13 residues. The V gene's germline CDR1 is SEHNR and CDR2 FQNEAQ (reference sequence). Trimming shortened V by 2 bases and J by 6 bases, and 8 bases separated the two germline ends.

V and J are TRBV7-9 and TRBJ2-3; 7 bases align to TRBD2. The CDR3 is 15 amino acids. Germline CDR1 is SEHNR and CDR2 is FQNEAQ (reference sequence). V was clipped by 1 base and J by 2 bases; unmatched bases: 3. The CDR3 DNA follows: TGTGCCAGCAGCTTAGGGGACTATTCCACAGATACGCAGTATTTT. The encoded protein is CASSLGDYSTDTQYF.

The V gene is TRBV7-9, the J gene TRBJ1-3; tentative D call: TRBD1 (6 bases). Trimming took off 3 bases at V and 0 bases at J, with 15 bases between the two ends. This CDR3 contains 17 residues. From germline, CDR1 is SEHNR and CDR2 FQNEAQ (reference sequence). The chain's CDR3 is CASSFTGPHFSGNTIYF. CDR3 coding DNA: TGTGCCAGCAGCTTCACAGGGCCGCACTTCTCTGGAAACACCATATATTTT.

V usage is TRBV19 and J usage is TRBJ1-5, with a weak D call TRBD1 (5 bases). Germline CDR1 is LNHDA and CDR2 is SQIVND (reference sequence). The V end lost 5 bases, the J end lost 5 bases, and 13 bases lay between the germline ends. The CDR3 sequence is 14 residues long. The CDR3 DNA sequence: TGTGCCAGTAGTCTCAGGGCAGGGTATCAGCCCCAGCATTTT. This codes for CASSLRAGYQPQHF.